This T cell receptor (beta chain) was sequenced for a study of OX40 agonist ivuxolimab in advanced cancers. As for the study in general: A diagnosis of hepatocellular carcinoma, melanoma, renal cell or head and neck cancer was present in dose-escalation patients. A history of anti-PD-1, anti-PD-L1 or anti-CTLA-4 therapy was acceptable, and approximately 40% had some. Study conclusions and caveats: More expanded clones were seen, on average, in CD8+ T cells than in CD4+.

The data were produced by immunoSEQ multiplex PCR, yet TCRdb's version contains in-frame clones alone and is incomplete. This sample has under 80,000 clones, with approximately 86% found just once. V shed 5 bases and J shed 9 bases, with 17 bases lying between them. CDR3 size: 14 residues. Looked up from germline, CDR1 is SEHNR and CDR2 is FQNEAQ (reference sequence). About this clone itself: Its target is unknown.

The sequences come from CD4+ or CD8+ T cells sorted from blood, collected in a trial of the OX40 agonist ivuxolimab. The source of this sequence is an adult with an advanced solid tumor such as melanoma, head and neck, liver or kidney cancer. V is TRBV7-9 and J is TRBJ2-1, with a possible D match to TRBD1 (6 bases). CDR3 sequence reads: CASSLQQGSVEQFF. CDR3 nucleotides: TGTGCCAGCAGCCTTCAACAGGGTTCGGTTGAGCAGTTCTTC. Full variable domain (outside the CDR3, taken from reference TRBV7-9 and TRBJ2-1): DTGVSQNPRHKITKRGQNVTFRCDPISEHNRLYWYRQTLGQGPEFLTYFQNEAQLEKSRLLSDRFSAERPKGSFSTLEIQRTEQGDSAMYLCASSLQQGSVEQFFGPGTRLTVL.